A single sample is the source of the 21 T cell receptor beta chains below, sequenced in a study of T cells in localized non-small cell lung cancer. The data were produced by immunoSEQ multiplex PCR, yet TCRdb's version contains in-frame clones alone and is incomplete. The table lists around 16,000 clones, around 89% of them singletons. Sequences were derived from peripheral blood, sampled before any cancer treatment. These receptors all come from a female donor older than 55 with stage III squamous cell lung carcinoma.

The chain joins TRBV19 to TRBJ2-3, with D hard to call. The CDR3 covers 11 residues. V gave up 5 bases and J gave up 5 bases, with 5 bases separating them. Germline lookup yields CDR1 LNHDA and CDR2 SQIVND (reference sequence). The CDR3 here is CASSYRDTQYF. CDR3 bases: TGTGCCAGTAGTTACAGAGATACGCAGTATTTT.

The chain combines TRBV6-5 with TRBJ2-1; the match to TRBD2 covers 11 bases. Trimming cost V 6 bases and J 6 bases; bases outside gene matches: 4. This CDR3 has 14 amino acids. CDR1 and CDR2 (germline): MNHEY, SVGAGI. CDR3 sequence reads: CASRTSGKSNEQFF. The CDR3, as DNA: TGTGCCAGCAGGACTAGCGGGAAGTCCAATGAGCAGTTCTTC.

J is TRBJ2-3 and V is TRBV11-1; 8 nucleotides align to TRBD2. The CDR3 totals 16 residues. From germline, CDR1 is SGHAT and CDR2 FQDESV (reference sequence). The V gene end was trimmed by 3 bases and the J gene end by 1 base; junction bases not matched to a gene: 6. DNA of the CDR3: TGTGCCAGCAGCTTGGGACGGGGGGGCGGCACAGATACGCAGTATTTT. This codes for CASSLGRGGGTDTQYF.

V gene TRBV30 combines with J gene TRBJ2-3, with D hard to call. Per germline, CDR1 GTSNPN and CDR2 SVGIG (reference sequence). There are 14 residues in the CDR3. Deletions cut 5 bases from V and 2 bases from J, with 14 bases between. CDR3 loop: CAWGELTFTDTQYF. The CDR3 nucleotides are TGTGCCTGGGGTGAGCTGACTTTCACAGATACGCAGTATTTT.

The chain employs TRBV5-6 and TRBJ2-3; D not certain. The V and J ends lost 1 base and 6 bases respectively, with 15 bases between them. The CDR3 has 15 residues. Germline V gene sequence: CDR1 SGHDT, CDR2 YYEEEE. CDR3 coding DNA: TGTGCCAGCAGCTTGATCCGGAACGTGGTGGATACGCAGTATTTT. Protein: CASSLIRNVVDTQYF. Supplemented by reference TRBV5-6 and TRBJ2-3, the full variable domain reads DAGVTQSPTHLIKTRGQQVTLRCSPKSGHDTVSWYQQALGQGPQFIFQYYEEEERQRGNFPDRFSGHQFPNYSSELNVNALLLGDSALYLCASSLIRNVVDTQYFGPGTRLTVL.

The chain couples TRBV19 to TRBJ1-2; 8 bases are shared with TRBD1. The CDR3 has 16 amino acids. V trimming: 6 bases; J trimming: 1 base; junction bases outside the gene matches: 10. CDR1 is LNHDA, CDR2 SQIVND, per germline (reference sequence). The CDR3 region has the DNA TGTGCCAGTAGCGACCCCGGGACAGGTAGTAACTATGGCTACACCTTC. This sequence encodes CASSDPGTGSNYGYTF.

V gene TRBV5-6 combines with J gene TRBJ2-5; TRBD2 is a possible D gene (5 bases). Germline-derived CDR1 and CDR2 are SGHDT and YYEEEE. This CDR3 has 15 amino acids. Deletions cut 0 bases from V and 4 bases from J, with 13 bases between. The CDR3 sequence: CASSLVSGSGETQYF. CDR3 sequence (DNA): TGTGCCAGCAGCTTGGTTTCGGGAAGTGGAGAGACCCAGTACTTC.

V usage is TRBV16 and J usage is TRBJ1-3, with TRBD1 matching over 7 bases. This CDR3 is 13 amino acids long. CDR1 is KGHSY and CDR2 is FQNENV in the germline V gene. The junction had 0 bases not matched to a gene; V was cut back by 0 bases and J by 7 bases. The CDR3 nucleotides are TGTGCCAGCAGCCAATCCAGGGGGAACACCATATATTTT. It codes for CASSQSRGNTIYF.

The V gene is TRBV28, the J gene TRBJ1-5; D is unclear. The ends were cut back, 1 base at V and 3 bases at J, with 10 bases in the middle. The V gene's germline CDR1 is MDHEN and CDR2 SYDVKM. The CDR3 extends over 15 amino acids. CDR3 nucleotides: TGTGCCAGCAGTTTATCCCTGGCCCTCAATCAGCCCCAGCATTTT. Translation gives CASSLSLALNQPQHF. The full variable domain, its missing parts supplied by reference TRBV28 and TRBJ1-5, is DVKVTQSSRYLVKRTGEKVFLECVQDMDHENMFWYRQDPGLGLRLIYFSYDVKMKEKGDIPEGYSVSREKKERFSLILESASTNQTSMYLCASSLSLALNQPQHFGDGTRLSIL.

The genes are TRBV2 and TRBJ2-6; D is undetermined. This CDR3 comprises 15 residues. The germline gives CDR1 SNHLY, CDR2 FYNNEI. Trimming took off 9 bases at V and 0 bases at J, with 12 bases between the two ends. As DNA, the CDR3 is TGTGCCAGTAACGGCGGAAGCTCTGGGGCCAACGTCCTGACTTTC. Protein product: CASNGGSSGANVLTF.

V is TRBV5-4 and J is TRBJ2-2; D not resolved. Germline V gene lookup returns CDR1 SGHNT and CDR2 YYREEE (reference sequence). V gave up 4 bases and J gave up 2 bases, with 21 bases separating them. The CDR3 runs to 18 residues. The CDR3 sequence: CASSHHPSVEFNTGELFF. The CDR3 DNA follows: TGTGCCAGCAGCCACCACCCCTCAGTTGAGTTCAACACCGGGGAGCTGTTTTTT.

Here the CDR3 DNA reads TGTGCCACCTTAAGTTTGTACAATGAGCAGTTCTTC. Its translation is CATLSLYNEQFF. The V call is TRBV6-1, the J call TRBJ2-1; D unresolved. The CDR3 spans 12 residues. Looked up from germline, CDR1 is MNHNS and CDR2 is SASEGT. V gave up 10 bases and J gave up 4 bases, with 11 bases separating them.

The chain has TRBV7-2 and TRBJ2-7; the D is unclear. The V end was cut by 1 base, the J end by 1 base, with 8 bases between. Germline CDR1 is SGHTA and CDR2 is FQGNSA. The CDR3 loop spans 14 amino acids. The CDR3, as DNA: TGTGCCAGCAGCTTAGGGTCAGGTTCCTACGAGCAGTACTTC. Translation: CASSLGSGSYEQYF.

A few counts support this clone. In DNA, the CDR3 is TGTGCCAGCAGCCAGGGAATGAACACTGAAGCTTTCTTT. This translates into CASSQGMNTEAFF. This chain joins TRBV9 and TRBJ1-1; D may be TRBD1 (5 bases). CDR3 size: 13 residues. The germline V gene has CDR1 SGDLS and CDR2 YYNGEE. The V gene lost 4 bases and the J gene lost 0 bases, with 7 bases spanning the gap.

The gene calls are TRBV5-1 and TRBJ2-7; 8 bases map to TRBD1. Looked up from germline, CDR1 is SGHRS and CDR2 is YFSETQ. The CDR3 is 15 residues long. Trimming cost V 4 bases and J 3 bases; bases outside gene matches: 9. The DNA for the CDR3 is TGCGCCAGCAGCCCGGGACAGGCGAGGATCTACGAGCAGTACTTC. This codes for CASSPGQARIYEQYF.

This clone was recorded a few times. CDR3: CARSLGMGDPGELFF. The CDR3 nucleotides read TGTGCCAGAAGCTTGGGCATGGGGGATCCCGGGGAGCTGTTTTTT. The rearrangement uses TRBV5-3 and TRBJ2-2; D tentatively reads TRBD1 or TRBD2 (5 bases each). TRBV5-3 is filed as an ORF, its function uncertain. The CDR3 consists of 15 residues. The V end was cut by 0 bases, the J end by 6 bases, with 12 bases between.

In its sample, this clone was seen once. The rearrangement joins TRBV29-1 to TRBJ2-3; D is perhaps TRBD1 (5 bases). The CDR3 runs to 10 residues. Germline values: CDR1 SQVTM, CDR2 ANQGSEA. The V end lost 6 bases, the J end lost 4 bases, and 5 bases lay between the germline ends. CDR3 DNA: TGCAGCGTGGGGCCAGATACGCAGTATTTT. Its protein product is CSVGPDTQYF.

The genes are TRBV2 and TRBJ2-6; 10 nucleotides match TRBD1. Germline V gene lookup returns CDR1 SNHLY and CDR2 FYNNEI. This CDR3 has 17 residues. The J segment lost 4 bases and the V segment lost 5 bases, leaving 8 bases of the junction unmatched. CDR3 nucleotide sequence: TGTGCCAGCAGTCCTGGGACAGGGGCGTCCGGGGCCAACGTCCTGACTTTC. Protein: CASSPGTGASGANVLTF.

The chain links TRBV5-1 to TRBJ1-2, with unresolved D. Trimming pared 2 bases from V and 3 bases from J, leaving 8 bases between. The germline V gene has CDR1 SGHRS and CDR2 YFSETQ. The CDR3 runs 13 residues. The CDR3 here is CASSLSPDYGYTF. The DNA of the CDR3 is TGCGCCAGCAGCTTAAGCCCCGACTATGGCTACACCTTC.

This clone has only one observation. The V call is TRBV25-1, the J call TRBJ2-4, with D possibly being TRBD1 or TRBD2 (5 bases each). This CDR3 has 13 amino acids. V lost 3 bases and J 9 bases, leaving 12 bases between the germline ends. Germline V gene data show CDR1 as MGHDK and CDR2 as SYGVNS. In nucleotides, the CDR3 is TGTGCCAGCAGTGAGGGACCGTGGGGCATTCAGTACTTC. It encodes CASSEGPWGIQYF. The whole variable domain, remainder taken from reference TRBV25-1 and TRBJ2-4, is EADIYQTPRYLVIGTGKKITLECSQTMGHDKMYWYQQDPGMELHLIHYSYGVNSTEKGDLSSESTVSRIRTEHFPLTLESARPSHTSQYLCASSEGPWGIQYFGAGTRLSVL.

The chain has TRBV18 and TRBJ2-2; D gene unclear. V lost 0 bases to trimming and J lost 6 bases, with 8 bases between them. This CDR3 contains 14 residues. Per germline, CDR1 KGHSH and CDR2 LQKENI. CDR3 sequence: CASSPPRLSGELFF. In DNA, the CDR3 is TGTGCCAGCTCACCACCGCGGCTATCCGGGGAGCTGTTTTTT.